The entry below gives a single T cell receptor (beta chain) sequence along with its context. The data were obtained in a study of blood T cell repertoires in COVID-19. About the research overall: The United States, Italy and Spain supplied acute and convalescent COVID-19 samples. Sample material is recorded as cDNA or gDNA derived from T cells, B-cell-depleted T cells, or PBMCs.

Germline V gives CDR1 SNHLY, CDR2 FYNNEI. The CDR3 spans 15 residues. V shed 7 bases and J 7 bases; nucleotides not matched to a gene: 10. Methods used by the authors: It was from reference gene primer amplification that nucleated cell counts were estimated. Some clones are missing from TCRdb's copy, which holds only in-frame ones; the method was immunoSEQ multiplex PCR. The DNA was the basis for D and trimming; V, J and clone size are from that table. The repertoire consists of almost 100,000 clones, with approximately 86% occurring once and the leading ten covering about a tenth. V and J are TRBV2 and TRBJ2-2; the match to TRBD2 covers 9 bases. This clonotype was sampled from a man aged 50 to 59 with acute or convalescent COVID-19. Sequenced input: peripheral blood. This CDR3 reads CASNRREGNGGELFF. The CDR3 region has the DNA TGTGCCAGCAATAGGCGGGAGGGGAACGGCGGGGAGCTGTTTTTT.